This T cell receptor beta chain was recorded in a study of vaccination effects on CD4 cells after COVID-19. To note about this clone: Its specificity is unknown.

Sequencing in the ViraFEST assay came after antigen-specific CD4+ T cells had been expanded with viral peptide pools, which were used to stimulate PBMC. Culture lasted 10 days before CD4+ T cell isolation. In the vaccine recipients, nucleocapsid antibodies were negative and there was no prior SARS-CoV-2 infection. This table comes from immunoSEQ multiplex PCR, and its TCRdb copy is limited to in-frame clones, with some not included. The sample lists 35,000 to 50,000 clones, roughly four fifths occurring once. Trimming took off 1 base at V and 2 bases at J, with 11 bases between the two ends. The CDR3 length is 15 residues. Germline V gene lookup returns CDR1 SGHRS and CDR2 YFSETQ.

The chain combines TRBV5-1 with TRBJ2-3; unclear D gene. The TCR originated in a human donor who received a COVID-19 vaccine. The sequencing used CD4+ T cells from PBMCs cultured with SARS-CoV-2 spike peptides, collected before COVID-19 vaccination. The CDR3 here is CASSLSVVVTDTQYF. CDR3 nucleotides: TGCGCCAGCAGCTTGTCTGTGGTAGTCACAGATACGCAGTATTTT.